Listed below are T cell receptor beta chains from one sample, sequenced in a study of Ad26.COV2.S vaccination and SARS-CoV-2 variants. Some clones are missing from TCRdb's copy, which holds only in-frame ones; the method was immunoSEQ multiplex PCR. The table has about 350,000 clones, more than 75% seen once. The source material was peripheral blood, sampled in a trial of Ad26.COV2.S vaccine versus placebo. The origin of the receptors is a person aged 18-65 years who received the Ad26.COV2.S COVID-19 vaccine or a placebo. The CDR3 runs from the conserved cysteine through the conserved F or W. The D gene is left open where the match is weak.

v_gene	j_gene	d_gene	CDR3nt	CDR3aa
TRBV15	TRBJ1-2	TRBD1	TGTGCCACCAGCCCGGACAGGGGGTTGTATGGCTACACCTTC	CATSPDRGLYGYTF
TRBV10-2	TRBJ2-7	TRBD2	TGCGCCAGCAGGGATTCTACCGGGACTAGCGGGAGGCCTACCTACGAGCAGTACTTC	CASRDSTGTSGRPTYEQYF
TRBV27	TRBJ2-1	NA	TGTGCCAGCAGGGGGATAGGGAATGAGCAGTTCTTC	CASRGIGNEQFF
TRBV7-2	TRBJ2-1	NA	TGTGCCAGCAGCTTAGATTACTCGGGGAATGAGCAGTTCTTC	CASSLDYSGNEQFF
TRBV19	TRBJ2-6	NA	TGTGCCAGTAATCCGGGAGCTGGGGCCAACGTCCTGACTTTC	CASNPGAGANVLTF
TRBV5-4	TRBJ2-1	TRBD1	TGTGCCAGCAGCATGGACAGGGCGACCTACAATGAGCAGTTCTTC	CASSMDRATYNEQFF
TRBV30	TRBJ1-2	TRBD1	TGTGCCTGGGGGGACAGGGGAGAGCGGGGCTACACCTTC	CAWGDRGERGYTF
TRBV4-3	TRBJ1-2	NA	TGCGCCAGCAGCCAAGACGCACAAACTAACTATGGCTACACCTTC	CASSQDAQTNYGYTF
TRBV11-3	TRBJ2-1	TRBD2	TGTGCCAGCAGCTTAGATGGGACATCGGGGGGGCGACGGGGTGAGCAGTTCTTC	CASSLDGTSGGRRGEQFF
TRBV27	TRBJ1-1	NA	TGTGCCAGCAGCCTTGACAGGATCGTGAACACTGAAGCTTTCTTT	CASSLDRIVNTEAFF
TRBV5-1	TRBJ1-5	NA	TGCGCCAGCAGCTTGACGGCGGATCAGCCCCAGCATTTT	CASSLTADQPQHF
TRBV29-1	TRBJ2-1	TRBD2	TGCAGCGTTGGAACTGGTTTTGGACTAGCAGGAGGTGAGCAGTTCTTC	CSVGTGFGLAGGEQFF
TRBV2	TRBJ2-2	NA	TGTGCCAGCAGCAACACAGGGAGCACCACCGGGGAGCTGTTTTTT	CASSNTGSTTGELFF
TRBV28	TRBJ1-1	NA	TGTGCCAGCAGTCCGACCCAGGGCCGGAACACTGAAGCTTTCTTT	CASSPTQGRNTEAFF
TRBV7-9	TRBJ1-2	NA	TGTGCCAGCAGCTTATCCCTAGGGAAGGATGGCCATGGCTACACCTTC	CASSLSLGKDGHGYTF
TRBV19	TRBJ2-7	TRBD1	TGTGCCAGTAGTGCAGCCGGGACAGGGTTCTACGAGCAGTACTTC	CASSAAGTGFYEQYF
TRBV9	TRBJ2-1	NA	TGTGCCAGCAGCGTAGAAGCGAGCTCCTACAATGAGCAGTTCTTC	CASSVEASSYNEQFF
TRBV6-5	TRBJ1-1	NA	TGTGCCAGCCGCCTGGGGGCTTTCACTGAAGCTTTCTTT	CASRLGAFTEAFF